This TCR beta chain was captured in a study of vaccination effects on CD4 cells after COVID-19. Study background: Following the second dose by a median of 72 days, the post-vaccine samples were obtained.

With respect to this clone: Its antigen is still unknown.

Trimming left V 1 base short and J 4 bases short, with 14 bases between. The CDR3 runs to 15 residues. Germline V CDR1 and CDR2: SGHRS, YFSETQ. Peptide-pool stimulation followed by sequencing identified expanded antigen-specific CD4+ clonotypes in the ViraFEST assay. The culture ran for less than 12 days, and then CD4+ T cells were isolated. Two-dose BNT162b2 or mRNA-1273 vaccination was given to participants. Previously uninfected by SARS-CoV-2, the vaccine recipients also showed negative nucleocapsid antibodies. They grew two million PBMC in each well, adding 8.5 to 10 IU/ml IL-2 and 10 ug/ml peptides. Profiling relied on immunoSEQ multiplex PCR, and the TCRdb table lists in-frame clones only, not all of them. This sample yields about 24,000 clones, of which more than 60% are seen a single time; 7.8% belongs to the top ten.

The V and J genes are TRBV5-1 and TRBJ2-5; D may be TRBD1 or TRBD2 (6 bases each). The clonotype comes from a human donor who received a COVID-19 vaccine. This material consisted of CD4+ T cells from PBMCs cultured with SARS-CoV-2 spike peptides, taken after COVID-19 vaccination. The CDR3: CASSLWGADGETQYF. For the CDR3, the DNA is TGCGCCAGCAGCTTGTGGGGGGCAGATGGAGAGACCCAGTACTTC.